This is a list of T cell receptor beta chains from one sample in a study of response to subunit inactivated influenza vaccine. A single record per CDR3 protein comes from TCRdb applying MiXCR to the RT-PCR reads. The data hold roughly 170,000 distinct CDR3 sequences, with about a tenth observed a single time. Sequencing used non-naive T cells sorted from PBMCs, obtained on the day of vaccination. The receptors originated from a man in his fifties who received an inactivated influenza vaccine. CDR3s include the opening cysteine and the closing phenylalanine or tryptophan. The order of the fields is J gene, D gene, clone size, V gene, CDR3 protein, CDR3 DNA. A D gene is named only where the DNA matches it firmly. The listing skips clone size in some rows; elsewhere it reads once, few, many or a size class.

J: TRBJ1-2; D: TRBD1; size: NA; V: TRBV19; CDR3: CASRPDRANYGYTF; DNA: TGTGCCAGTAGACCGGACAGGGCTAACTATGGCTACACCTTC
J: TRBJ2-1; D: TRBD2; size: few; V: TRBV20-1; CDR3: CSARDLAGVYNEQFF; DNA: TGCAGTGCTAGAGACCTAGCGGGAGTTTACAATGAGCAGTTCTTC
J: TRBJ2-3; D: TRBD1; size: NA; V: TRBV6-1; CDR3: CASSETRGQQLTDTQYF; DNA: TGTGCCAGCAGTGAAACGAGGGGACAGCAACTCACAGATACGCAGTATTTT
J: TRBJ2-7; D: NA; size: many; V: TRBV20-1; CDR3: CSAQRDGISYEQYF; DNA: TGCAGTGCTCAAAGGGACGGGATCTCCTACGAGCAGTACTTC
J: TRBJ2-1; D: TRBD2; size: NA; V: TRBV4-3; CDR3: CASSQGLEVLEQFF; DNA: TGCGCCAGCAGCCAGGGACTAGAGGTTCTTGAGCAGTTCTTC
J: TRBJ2-3; D: TRBD2; size: NA; V: TRBV28; CDR3: CASSSLAGAGDTQYF; DNA: TGTGCCAGCAGTTCACTAGCGGGAGCCGGAGATACGCAGTATTTT
J: TRBJ2-5; D: NA; size: NA; V: TRBV5-1; CDR3: CASSLFSRDQETQYF; DNA: TGCGCCAGCAGCTTGTTTAGCAGAGACCAAGAGACCCAGTACTTC
J: TRBJ2-5; D: NA; size: NA; V: TRBV3-1; CDR3: CASSQDALGETQYF; DNA: TGTGCCAGCAGCCAAGACGCCCTCGGGGAGACCCAGTACTTC
J: TRBJ2-1; D: TRBD2; size: NA; V: TRBV6-2/TRBV6-3; CDR3: CASRHGLAAAVEQFF; DNA: TGTGCCAGCAGGCACGGACTAGCGGCGGCGGTTGAGCAGTTCTTC
J: TRBJ2-7; D: TRBD1; size: NA; V: TRBV11-2; CDR3: CASSLVDHGTGRYEQYF; DNA: TGTGCCAGCAGCTTAGTGGACCACGGGACAGGACGCTACGAGCAGTACTTC
J: TRBJ2-1; D: NA; size: NA; V: TRBV20-1; CDR3: CSAIRESDEQFF; DNA: TGCAGTGCGATACGGGAGAGCGATGAGCAGTTCTTC
J: TRBJ1-2; D: NA; size: many; V: TRBV28; CDR3: CASSLATGTYGYTF; DNA: TGTGCCAGCAGTTTGGCTACAGGGACCTATGGCTACACCTTC
J: TRBJ1-2; D: TRBD1; size: NA; V: TRBV11-2; CDR3: CASSLVGWAGGVSGYGYTF; DNA: TGTGCCAGCAGCTTAGTCGGGTGGGCAGGGGGCGTTTCGGGCTATGGCTACACCTTC
J: TRBJ2-1; D: TRBD2; size: few; V: TRBV20-1; CDR3: CSARSTSGTDEQFF; DNA: TGCAGTGCTAGAAGTACTAGCGGGACTGATGAGCAGTTCTTC
J: TRBJ1-1; D: NA; size: NA; V: TRBV12-3/TRBV12-4; CDR3: CASSFGRGPTEAFF; DNA: TGTGCCAGCAGTTTTGGGCGGGGCCCAACTGAAGCTTTCTTT
J: TRBJ1-5; D: TRBD1; size: many; V: TRBV28; CDR3: CASSLWFGTGGSFGAQPQHF; DNA: TGTGCCAGCAGTTTATGGTTCGGGACAGGGGGATCCTTTGGGGCTCAGCCCCAGCATTTT
J: TRBJ2-3; D: TRBD2; size: few; V: TRBV6-2/TRBV6-3; CDR3: CASSHPGLAPTDTQYF; DNA: TGTGCCAGCAGTCATCCGGGACTAGCGCCTACAGATACGCAGTATTTT
J: TRBJ2-3; D: TRBD2; size: many; V: TRBV29-1; CDR3: CSVKPGGPDTQYF; DNA: TGCAGCGTTAAACCGGGAGGGCCTGATACGCAGTATTTT
J: TRBJ2-2; D: NA; size: many; V: TRBV12-3/TRBV12-4; CDR3: CASSPGPLNTGELFF; DNA: TGTGCCAGCAGCCCGGGACCATTGAACACCGGGGAGCTGTTTTTT
J: TRBJ1-6; D: TRBD1; size: many; V: TRBV10-2; CDR3: CASSTGVERNSPLHF; DNA: TGCGCCAGCAGTACAGGGGTTGAAAGAAATTCACCCCTCCACTTT
J: TRBJ2-1; D: TRBD1; size: many; V: TRBV4-1; CDR3: CASSQSDRVYEKFF; DNA: TGCGCCAGCAGCCAATCCGACAGGGTATATGAGAAGTTCTTC
J: TRBJ1-6; D: NA; size: many; V: TRBV3-1; CDR3: CASSLSWSPLHF; DNA: TGTGCCAGCAGCCTGAGTTGGTCACCCCTCCACTTT
J: TRBJ2-2; D: NA; size: NA; V: TRBV6-1; CDR3: CASKSEGTSGTGELFF; DNA: TGTGCCAGCAAATCCGAGGGGACGTCGGGCACCGGGGAGCTGTTTTTT
J: TRBJ2-3; D: NA; size: few; V: TRBV20-1; CDR3: CSARASFGSMADTQYF; DNA: TGCAGTGCTAGGGCCTCTTTTGGCTCGATGGCAGATACGCAGTATTTT
J: TRBJ2-1; D: NA; size: NA; V: TRBV12-3/TRBV12-4; CDR3: CASRGPGSHEQFF; DNA: TGTGCCAGCAGGGGACCAGGGTCCCATGAGCAGTTCTTC
J: TRBJ1-1; D: TRBD1; size: NA; V: TRBV6-2/TRBV6-3; CDR3: CASSLDRGNTRNTEAFF; DNA: TGTGCCAGCAGCCTAGACAGGGGGAATACGCGGAACACTGAAGCTTTCTTT
J: TRBJ2-1; D: NA; size: NA; V: TRBV5-5; CDR3: CASSQEEPYNEQIF; DNA: TGTGCCAGCAGCCAGGAGGAGCCCTACAATGAGCAGATCTTC
J: TRBJ2-1; D: TRBD2; size: many; V: TRBV9; CDR3: CASSVEWASGGNEQFF; DNA: TGTGCCAGCAGCGTAGAGTGGGCTAGCGGGGGGAATGAGCAGTTCTTC
J: TRBJ1-1; D: NA; size: few; V: TRBV10-3; CDR3: CAISVGYMNTEAFF; DNA: TGTGCCATCAGTGTGGGGTACATGAACACTGAAGCTTTCTTT
J: TRBJ1-1; D: NA; size: few; V: TRBV28; CDR3: CASSHPRETNTEAFF; DNA: TGTGCCAGCAGTCACCCGAGGGAGACGAACACTGAAGCTTTCTTT
J: TRBJ2-3; D: NA; size: many; V: TRBV5-1; CDR3: CASSLDPRGSTDTQYF; DNA: TGCGCCAGCAGCTTGGATCCCCGGGGTAGCACAGATACGCAGTATTTT
J: TRBJ2-2; D: NA; size: many; V: TRBV12-3/TRBV12-4; CDR3: CASSHRDSASGELFF; DNA: TGTGCCAGCAGTCACCGGGACTCGGCTTCCGGGGAGCTGTTTTTT
J: TRBJ1-4; D: NA; size: few; V: TRBV5-8; CDR3: CASSSSGRHNEKLFF; DNA: TGTGCCAGCAGCTCATCGGGACGGCATAATGAAAAACTGTTTTTT
J: TRBJ2-7; D: NA; size: many; V: TRBV7-2; CDR3: CASSREIGEQYF; DNA: TGTGCCAGCAGTCGCGAGATTGGCGAGCAGTACTTC
J: TRBJ1-1; D: NA; size: NA; V: TRBV7-2; CDR3: CASSFGSASEAFF; DNA: TGTGCCAGCAGCTTTGGGTCGGCCAGTGAAGCTTTCTTT
J: TRBJ2-5; D: NA; size: few; V: TRBV20-1; CDR3: CSVVLFLAQETQYF; DNA: TGCAGTGTAGTTTTGTTCCTAGCTCAAGAGACCCAGTACTTC
J: TRBJ2-1; D: NA; size: NA; V: TRBV11-2; CDR3: CASSPRGFSYNEQFF; DNA: TGTGCCAGCAGCCCACGCGGATTCTCCTACAATGAGCAGTTCTTC
J: TRBJ1-1; D: TRBD1; size: NA; V: TRBV2; CDR3: CASSFRQGEAFF; DNA: TGTGCCAGCAGTTTCCGACAGGGTGAAGCTTTCTTT
J: TRBJ2-7; D: TRBD2; size: many; V: TRBV5-5; CDR3: CASSLGLADSYEQYF; DNA: TGTGCCAGCAGCTTGGGACTAGCGGACTCCTACGAGCAGTACTTC
J: TRBJ2-5; D: NA; size: NA; V: TRBV4-3; CDR3: CASSQGIGGQETQYF; DNA: TGCGCCAGCAGCCAAGGAATAGGGGGACAAGAGACCCAGTACTTC
J: TRBJ1-5; D: NA; size: NA; V: TRBV6-2/TRBV6-3; CDR3: CASSRTRFNQPQHF; DNA: TGTGCCAGCAGTCGGACACGGTTCAATCAGCCCCAGCATTTT
J: TRBJ2-7; D: NA; size: few; V: TRBV5-1; CDR3: CASSLQGGYEQYF; DNA: TGCGCCAGCAGCCTTCAGGGGGGCTACGAGCAGTACTTC
J: TRBJ1-2; D: NA; size: few; V: TRBV7-9; CDR3: CASSLAGTDGYTF; DNA: TGTGCCAGCAGCTTAGCAGGGACGGATGGCTACACCTTC